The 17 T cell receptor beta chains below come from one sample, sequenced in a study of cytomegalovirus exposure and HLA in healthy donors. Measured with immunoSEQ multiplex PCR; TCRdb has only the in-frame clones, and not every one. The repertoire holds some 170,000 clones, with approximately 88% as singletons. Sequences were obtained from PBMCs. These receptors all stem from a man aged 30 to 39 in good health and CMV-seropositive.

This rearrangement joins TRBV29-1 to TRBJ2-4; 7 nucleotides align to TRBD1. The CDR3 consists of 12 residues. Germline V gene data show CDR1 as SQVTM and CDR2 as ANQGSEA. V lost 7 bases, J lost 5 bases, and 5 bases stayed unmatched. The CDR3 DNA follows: TGCAGCGCGTCCGGGACAGAAAACATTCAGTACTTC. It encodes CSASGTENIQYF. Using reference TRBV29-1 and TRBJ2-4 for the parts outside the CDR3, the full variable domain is SAVISQKPSRDICQRGTSLTIQCQVDSQVTMMFWYRQQPGQSLTLIATANQGSEATYESGFVIDKFPISRPNLTFSTLTVSNMSPEDSSIYLCSASGTENIQYFGAGTRLSVL.

The CDR3 nucleotides read TGTGCCAGCAGTGAGCCAAACACCGGGGAGCTGTTTTTT. This codes for CASSEPNTGELFF. The chain employs TRBV27 and TRBJ2-2; no clear D. The CDR3 runs to 13 residues. Trimming left V 5 bases short and J 2 bases short, with 6 bases between. CDR1 is MNHEY, CDR2 SMNVEV, per germline (reference sequence).

Here the CDR3 reads CASSVGRGETQYF. In nucleotides, the CDR3 is TGTGCCAGCAGCGTAGGAAGAGGGGAGACCCAGTACTTC. The rearrangement uses TRBV9 and TRBJ2-5; a possible D gene is TRBD2 (5 bases). Trimming shortened V by 0 bases and J by 5 bases, and 8 bases separated the two germline ends. Germline lookup yields CDR1 SGDLS and CDR2 YYNGEE. The CDR3 is 13 amino acids.

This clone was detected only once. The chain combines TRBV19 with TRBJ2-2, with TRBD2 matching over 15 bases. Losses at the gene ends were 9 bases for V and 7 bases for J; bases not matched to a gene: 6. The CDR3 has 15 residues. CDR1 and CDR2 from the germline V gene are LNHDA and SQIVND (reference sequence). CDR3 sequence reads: CASRGLAGGSGELFF. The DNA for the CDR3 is TGTGCCAGCCGAGGACTAGCGGGGGGGAGCGGGGAGCTGTTTTTT.

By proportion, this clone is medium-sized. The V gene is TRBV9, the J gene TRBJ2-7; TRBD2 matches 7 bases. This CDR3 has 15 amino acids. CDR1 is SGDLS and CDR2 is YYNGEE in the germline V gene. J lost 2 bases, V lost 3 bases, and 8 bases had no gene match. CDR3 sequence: CASSDGASGTYEQYF. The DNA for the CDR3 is TGTGCCAGCAGCGACGGGGCTAGCGGAACCTACGAGCAGTACTTC.

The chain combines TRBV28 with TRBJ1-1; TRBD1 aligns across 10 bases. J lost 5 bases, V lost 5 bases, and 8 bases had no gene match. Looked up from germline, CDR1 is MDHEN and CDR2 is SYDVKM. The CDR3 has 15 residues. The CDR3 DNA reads TGTGCCAGCAGTCAACCCGGACAGGGGGAAACTGAAGCTTTCTTT. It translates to CASSQPGQGETEAFF.

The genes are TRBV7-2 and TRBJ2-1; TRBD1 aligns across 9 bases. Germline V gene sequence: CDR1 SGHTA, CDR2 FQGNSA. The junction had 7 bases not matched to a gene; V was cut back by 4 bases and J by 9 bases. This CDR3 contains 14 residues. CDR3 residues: CASSSAWDRVEQFF. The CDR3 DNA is TGTGCCAGCAGCTCGGCCTGGGACAGGGTTGAGCAGTTCTTC.

The CDR3 here is CASSPYRGTTEAFF. The CDR3 DNA follows: TGTGCCAGCAGTCCCTACAGGGGTACCACTGAAGCTTTCTTT. J is TRBJ1-1 and V is TRBV6-5; 7 bases align to TRBD1. Germline V gene lookup returns CDR1 MNHEY and CDR2 SVGAGI. CDR3 length equals 14 residues. The trim removed 5 bases at V and 4 bases at J, leaving 7 bases unmatched.

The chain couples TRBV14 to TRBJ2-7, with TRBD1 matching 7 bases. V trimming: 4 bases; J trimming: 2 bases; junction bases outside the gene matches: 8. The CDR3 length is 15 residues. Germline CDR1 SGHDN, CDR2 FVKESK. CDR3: CASSLRTGFPYEQYF. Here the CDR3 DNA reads TGTGCCAGCAGCCTCCGGACAGGTTTCCCCTACGAGCAGTACTTC. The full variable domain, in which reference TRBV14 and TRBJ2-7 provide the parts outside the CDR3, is EAGVTQFPSHSVIEKGQTVTLRCDPISGHDNLYWYRRVMGKEIKFLLHFVKESKQDESGMPNNRFLAERTGGTYSTLKVQPAELEDSGVYFCASSLRTGFPYEQYFGPGTRLTVT.

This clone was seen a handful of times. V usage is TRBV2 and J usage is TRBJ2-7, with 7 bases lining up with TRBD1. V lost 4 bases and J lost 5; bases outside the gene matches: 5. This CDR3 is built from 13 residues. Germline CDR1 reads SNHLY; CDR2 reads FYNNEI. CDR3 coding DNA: TGTGCCAGCAGTGTAACGCAGGGGGACGAGCAGTACTTC. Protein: CASSVTQGDEQYF.

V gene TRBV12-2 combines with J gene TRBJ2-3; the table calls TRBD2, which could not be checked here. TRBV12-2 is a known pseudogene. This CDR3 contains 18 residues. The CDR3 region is CASRPRVLAGGSTDTQYF. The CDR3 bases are TGTGCAAGTCGCCCTAGAGTATTAGCGGGGGGAAGCACAGATACGCAGTATTTT.

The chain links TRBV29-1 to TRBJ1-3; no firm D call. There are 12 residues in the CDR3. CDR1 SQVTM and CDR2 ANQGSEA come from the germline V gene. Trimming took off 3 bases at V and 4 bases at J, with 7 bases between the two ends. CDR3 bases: TGCAGCGTTGAGACGGGAGGAAACACCATATATTTT. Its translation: CSVETGGNTIYF.

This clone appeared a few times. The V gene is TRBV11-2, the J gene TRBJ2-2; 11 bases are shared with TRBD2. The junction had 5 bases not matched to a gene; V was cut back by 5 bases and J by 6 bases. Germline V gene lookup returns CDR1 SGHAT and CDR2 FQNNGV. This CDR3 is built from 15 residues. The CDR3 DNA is TGTGCCAGCAGCGAGCTGGGACTAGCGGCCGGGGAGCTGTTTTTT. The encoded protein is CASSELGLAAGELFF. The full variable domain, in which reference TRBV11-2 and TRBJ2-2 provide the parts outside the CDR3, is EAGVAQSPRYKIIEKRQSVAFWCNPISGHATLYWYQQILGQGPKLLIQFQNNGVVDDSQLPKDRFSAERLKGVDSTLKIQPAKLEDSAVYLCASSELGLAAGELFFGEGSRLTVL.

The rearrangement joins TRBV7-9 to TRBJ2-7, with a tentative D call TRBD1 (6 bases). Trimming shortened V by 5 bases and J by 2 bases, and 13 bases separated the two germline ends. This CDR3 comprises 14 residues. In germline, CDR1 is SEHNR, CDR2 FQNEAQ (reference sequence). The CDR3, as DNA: TGTGCCAGCAGCCCAAGGGCAGGGGCCTACGAGCAGTACTTC. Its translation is CASSPRAGAYEQYF.

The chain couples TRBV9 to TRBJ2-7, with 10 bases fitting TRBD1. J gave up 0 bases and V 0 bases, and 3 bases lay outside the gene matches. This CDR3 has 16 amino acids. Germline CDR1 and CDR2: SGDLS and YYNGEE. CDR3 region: CASSVAGTGASYEQYF. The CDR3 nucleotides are TGTGCCAGCAGCGTAGCTGGGACAGGGGCCTCCTACGAGCAGTACTTC.

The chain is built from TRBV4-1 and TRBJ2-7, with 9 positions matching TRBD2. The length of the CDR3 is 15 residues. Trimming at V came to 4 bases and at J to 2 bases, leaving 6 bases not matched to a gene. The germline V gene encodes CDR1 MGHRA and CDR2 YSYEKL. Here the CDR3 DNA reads TGCGCCAGCAGCCCGATACTAGCGGGTACCTACGAGCAGTACTTC. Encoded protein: CASSPILAGTYEQYF.

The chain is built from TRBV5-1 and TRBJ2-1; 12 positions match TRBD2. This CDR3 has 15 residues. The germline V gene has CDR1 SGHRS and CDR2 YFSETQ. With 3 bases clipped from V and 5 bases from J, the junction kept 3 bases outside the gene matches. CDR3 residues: CASSSLAGGNNEQFF. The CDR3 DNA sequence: TGCGCCAGCAGCTCCCTAGCGGGGGGGAACAATGAGCAGTTCTTC.